The 20 T cell receptor beta chains in this list originate from one sample, sequenced in a study of cytomegalovirus exposure and HLA in healthy donors. The PCR contained 60 Vbeta and 13 Jbeta primers. Some clones are missing from TCRdb's copy, which holds only in-frame ones; the method was immunoSEQ multiplex PCR. The sample has 150,000 to 200,000 clones, over 60% seen once. The specimen sequenced was PBMCs. Source of these receptors: a woman in her 30s in good health and CMV-seronegative.

The rearrangement joins TRBV18 to TRBJ2-1; 11 nucleotides agree with TRBD1. The germline CDR1 and CDR2 sequences are KGHSH and LQKENI. V shed 3 bases, J shed 7 bases, and the junction held 5 bases outside the gene matches. This CDR3 spans 15 amino acids. For the CDR3, the DNA is TGTGCCAGCTCACCCGGGACAGGGGGTTATAATGAGCAGTTCTTC. This codes for CASSPGTGGYNEQFF.

The rearrangement joins TRBV7-9 to TRBJ1-1; D may be TRBD1 (6 bases). The CDR3 runs 15 residues. The V gene's germline CDR1 is SEHNR and CDR2 FQNEAQ (reference sequence). Trimming removed 6 bases at V and 3 bases at J, with 17 bases between. The CDR3 DNA reads TGTGCCAGCAGTAGACGGGGGGGCCGGGACACTGAAGCTTTCTTT. It is translated as CASSRRGGRDTEAFF.

This rearrangement joins TRBV12-5 to TRBJ2-3; tentative D call: TRBD1 (5 bases). Germline V gene lookup returns CDR1 LGHNT and CDR2 FRNRAP. CDR3 length: 15 amino acids. V was shortened by 4 bases and J by 1 base, with 12 bases between the two germline ends. The CDR3 loop is CASGSAGWGTDTQYF. The CDR3 DNA reads TGTGCTAGTGGTTCCGCAGGGTGGGGCACAGATACGCAGTATTTT.

This sequence joins TRBV7-2 and TRBJ2-5; 11 bases map to TRBD1. The J call may not be correct, given that the DNA end is closer to TRBJ2-7. Germline V CDR1 and CDR2: SGHTA, FQGNSA. There are 13 residues in the CDR3. The CDR3 nucleotides read TGTGCCAGCAGCCCGGACAGGGGGCACGAGCAGTACTTC. Residues: CASSPDRGHEQYF.

This clone has a handful of counts. V is TRBV6-5 and J is TRBJ1-5; 8 bases map to TRBD1. Germline V lookup: CDR1 MNHEY, CDR2 SVGAGI. The J segment lost 5 bases and the V segment lost 6 bases, leaving 6 bases of the junction unmatched. This CDR3 is 14 amino acids long. CDR3 in amino acids: CASSRGPSDQPQHF. The CDR3 DNA reads as TGTGCCAGCAGCAGGGGGCCATCGGATCAGCCCCAGCATTTT.

CDR3 loop: CASSIRGGQPQHF. Written as DNA, the CDR3 is TGTGCCAGTAGTATAAGGGGAGGTCAGCCCCAGCATTTT. The chain recombines TRBV19 with TRBJ1-5; TRBD1 is a possible D gene (5 bases). The V end lost 2 bases, the J end lost 6 bases, and 8 bases lay between the germline ends. This CDR3 contains 13 residues. Germline V gene lookup returns CDR1 LNHDA and CDR2 SQIVND (reference sequence).

This clone came up a few times. This chain links TRBV19 with TRBJ1-4, with D perhaps matching TRBD1 (5 bases). The germline gives CDR1 LNHDA, CDR2 SQIVND (reference sequence). CDR3 length: 15 amino acids. Trimming took 3 bases from V and 8 from J, leaving 16 bases between them. The DNA for the CDR3 is TGTGCCAGTAGTATCTCAGGGCACCCGGCCGAAAAACTGTTTTTT. It encodes CASSISGHPAEKLFF.

The genes are TRBV5-4 and TRBJ2-3, with TRBD2 as a possible D gene (6 bases). V lost 8 bases and J 0 bases, leaving 16 bases between the germline ends. CDR3 length equals 15 residues. Germline V lookup: CDR1 SGHNT, CDR2 YYREEE (reference sequence). Written as DNA, the CDR3 is TGTGCCAGTGGCCAAGGAGGGACTAGCACAGATACGCAGTATTTT. This translates into CASGQGGTSTDTQYF.

This chain connects TRBV28 to TRBJ1-3; D not certain. The CDR3 has 14 amino acids. Trimming cost V 6 bases and J 1 base, with 10 bases left between them. Germline values: CDR1 MDHEN, CDR2 SYDVKM. CDR3 loop: CASSLGLSGNTIYF. CDR3 sequence (DNA): TGTGCCAGCAGCCTGGGCCTTTCTGGAAACACCATATATTTT.

A few counts support this clone. The V call is TRBV5-1, the J call TRBJ2-2; 14 nucleotides align to TRBD2. V dropped 0 bases and J dropped 2; count of bases not matched to a gene: 12. The CDR3 runs to 21 residues. CDR1 is SGHRS and CDR2 is YFSETQ in the germline V gene. The CDR3 DNA follows: TGCGCCAGCAGCTTGGCCGCAAGACTAGCGGGAGGGCCGGGAAACACCGGGGAGCTGTTTTTT. It is translated as CASSLAARLAGGPGNTGELFF.

This chain uses TRBV6-5 with TRBJ2-1; perhaps TRBD1 as D (6 bases). With 4 bases removed from V and 8 bases from J, the gap between germline ends came to 15 bases. The CDR3 loop spans 14 amino acids. CDR1 and CDR2 from the germline V gene are MNHEY and SVGAGI. In DNA form, the CDR3 reads TGTGCCAGCAGTTTCGCAGGGGCAAGATATGAGCAGTTCTTC. Translation: CASSFAGARYEQFF.

The J gene is TRBJ2-7, the V gene TRBV6-5; TRBD2 aligns across 9 bases. After removal of 6 bases from V and 3 bases from J, the junction contained 6 bases not matched to a gene. The CDR3 covers 14 residues. The V gene's germline CDR1 is MNHEY and CDR2 SVGAGI. The CDR3 region has the DNA TGTGCCAGCAGGGAGGGACTAGCAGACTACGAGCAGTACTTC. Its translation: CASREGLADYEQYF.

The chain carries TRBV6-6 and TRBJ2-5; 7 bases line up with TRBD1. The CDR3 length is 14 residues. The germline V gene has CDR1 MNHNY and CDR2 SVGAGI (reference sequence). Trimming cost V 4 bases and J 3 bases; bases outside gene matches: 5. The CDR3 coding sequence is TGTGCCAGCAGTTCCACGACAGGGAAAGAGACCCAGTACTTC. It encodes CASSSTTGKETQYF.

The J gene is TRBJ1-5, the V gene TRBV2, with 9 bases that match TRBD1. The germline CDR1 and CDR2 sequences are SNHLY and FYNNEI. Losses at the gene ends were 1 base for V and 7 bases for J; bases not matched to a gene: 5. CDR3 size: 15 residues. The CDR3 DNA sequence: TGTGCCAGCAGTGAAGGAAGGGACAGGGTGCAGCCCCAGCATTTT. This sequence encodes CASSEGRDRVQPQHF.

Here the CDR3 DNA reads TGTGCCAGCTCCTTGGGGCAGCTCTTTTCTAGTGGTTCCACCTTC. Its translation is CASSLGQLFSSGSTF. V is TRBV2 and J is TRBJ1-2, with a tentative D call TRBD1 (5 bases). The CDR3 contains 15 residues. Germline V lookup: CDR1 SNHLY, CDR2 FYNNEI. V lost 8 bases and J lost 13, with 29 bases in between. Using reference TRBV2 and TRBJ1-2 for the parts outside the CDR3, the full variable domain is EPEVTQTPSHQVTQMGQEVILRCVPISNHLYFYWYRQILGQKVEFLVSFYNNEISEKSEIFDDQFSVERPDGSNFTLKIRSTKLEDSAMYFCASSLGQLFSSGSTFGSGTRLTVV.

Written as DNA, the CDR3 is TGTGCCAGCCGTATGACAGCCGTACCCCACGAGCAGTACTTC. It codes for CASRMTAVPHEQYF. This chain uses TRBV6-1 with TRBJ2-7; possible D gene TRBD1, 5 bases. The germline V and J ends were trimmed by 8 bases and 5 bases, with 19 bases remaining between them. CDR3 size: 14 residues. Germline V gene lookup returns CDR1 MNHNS and CDR2 SASEGT.

The genes are TRBV6-4 and TRBJ2-4, with 10 nucleotides matching TRBD2. V was clipped by 6 bases and J by 6 bases; unmatched bases: 8. CDR3 length: 15 amino acids. Germline assignment: CDR1 MRHNA and CDR2 SNTAGT. The CDR3 bases are TGTGCCAGCAGCGAAGCGGGAGGGGGGTTAAACATTCAGTACTTC. Its protein product is CASSEAGGGLNIQYF.

The chain carries TRBV15 and TRBJ2-1; D gene unclear. The V gene lost 1 base and the J gene lost 0 bases, with 4 bases spanning the gap. CDR3 size: 14 residues. Germline V gives CDR1 LNHNV, CDR2 YYDKDF (reference sequence). CDR3 coding DNA: TGTGCCACCAGCAGAGGGAGCTCCTACAATGAGCAGTTCTTC. Encoded protein: CATSRGSSYNEQFF. The variable domain in full, completed from reference TRBV15 and TRBJ2-1, reads DAMVIQNPRYQVTQFGKPVTLSCSQTLNHNVMYWYQQKSSQAPKLLFHYYDKDFNNEADTPDNFQSRRPNTSFCFLDIRSPGLGDTAMYLCATSRGSSYNEQFFGPGTRLTVL.

J is TRBJ1-3 and V is TRBV5-1; a possible D gene is TRBD1 (5 bases). The CDR3 sequence is 14 residues long. In germline, CDR1 is SGHRS, CDR2 YFSETQ. V was cut by 1 base and J by 0 bases, with 5 bases left in between. The CDR3 loop is CASSLTGSGNTIYF. CDR3 DNA sequence: TGCGCCAGCAGCTTGACAGGCTCTGGAAACACCATATATTTT.

The rearrangement uses TRBV5-4 and TRBJ1-1; 7 bases are a match to TRBD1. Germline V gene sequence: CDR1 SGHNT, CDR2 YYREEE (reference sequence). The CDR3 has 15 amino acids. J was trimmed by 4 bases and V by 0 bases; bases with no gene match: 6. The CDR3: CASSLGTGRTTEAFF. The CDR3 DNA reads as TGTGCCAGCAGCTTGGGGACAGGAAGAACCACTGAAGCTTTCTTT.